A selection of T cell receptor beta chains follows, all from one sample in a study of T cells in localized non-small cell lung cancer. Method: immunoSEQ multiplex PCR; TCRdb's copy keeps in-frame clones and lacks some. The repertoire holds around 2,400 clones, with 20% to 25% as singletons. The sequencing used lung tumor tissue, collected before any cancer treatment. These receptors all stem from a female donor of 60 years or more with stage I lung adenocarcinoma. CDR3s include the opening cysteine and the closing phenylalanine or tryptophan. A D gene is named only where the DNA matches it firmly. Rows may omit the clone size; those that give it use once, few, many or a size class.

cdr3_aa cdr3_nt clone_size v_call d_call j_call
CATRREGQRGASTDTQYF TGTGCCACCAGGCGAGAGGGGCAGCGGGGGGCTAGCACAGATACGCAGTATTTT large TRBV15 TRBD2 TRBJ2-3
CASRMGLAGVYEQYF TGTGCCAGCAGAATGGGACTAGCGGGAGTCTACGAGCAGTACTTC . TRBV11-3 TRBD2 TRBJ2-7
CASRRAGTGGGEKLFF TGTGCCAGCAGGAGGGCCGGGACAGGGGGAGGTGAAAAACTGTTTTTT . TRBV6-8 TRBD1 TRBJ1-4
CASSLTGRNTEAFF TGTGCCAGCAGCTTAACGGGTCGGAACACTGAAGCTTTCTTT medium-sized TRBV11-3 . TRBJ1-1
CASSLRVAGGSSYNEQFF TGCGCCAGCAGCTTGAGGGTAGCGGGGGGAAGCTCCTACAATGAGCAGTTCTTC . TRBV5-1 TRBD2 TRBJ2-1
CASSPIAGELFF TGTGCCAGCTCACCAATAGCCGGGGAGCTGTTTTTT . TRBV18 . TRBJ2-2
CASSYSSPVMAGNTGELFF TGTGCCAGCAGTTACTCATCCCCAGTCATGGCTGGGAACACCGGGGAGCTGTTTTTT few TRBV6-8 . TRBJ2-2
CASSGGQALNYGYTF TGTGCCAGCTCAGGCGGACAGGCGCTTAACTATGGCTACACCTTC . TRBV18 TRBD1 TRBJ1-2
CAWRKEGALGANVLTF TGTGCCTGGAGAAAGGAGGGGGCGCTTGGGGCCAACGTCCTGACTTTC . TRBV30 . TRBJ2-6
CASSPDSNQPQHF TGTGCCAGCAGCCCTGACAGTAATCAGCCCCAGCATTTT few TRBV28 . TRBJ1-5
CASSTGTGFYTQYF TGTGCCAGCAGCACCGGGACAGGGTTCTATACGCAGTATTTT few TRBV11-3 TRBD1 TRBJ2-3
CASSPTGSVEKLFF TGCGCCAGCAGCCCGACAGGGAGTGTTGAAAAACTGTTTTTT . TRBV5-1 TRBD1 TRBJ1-4
CASSYRKETQYF TGTGCCAGCAGTTACAGGAAAGAGACCCAGTACTTC . TRBV9 . TRBJ2-5
CASSNTDRGSGELFF TGTGCCAGCAGTAACACGGACAGGGGATCCGGGGAGCTGTTTTTT few TRBV6-8 TRBD1 TRBJ2-2